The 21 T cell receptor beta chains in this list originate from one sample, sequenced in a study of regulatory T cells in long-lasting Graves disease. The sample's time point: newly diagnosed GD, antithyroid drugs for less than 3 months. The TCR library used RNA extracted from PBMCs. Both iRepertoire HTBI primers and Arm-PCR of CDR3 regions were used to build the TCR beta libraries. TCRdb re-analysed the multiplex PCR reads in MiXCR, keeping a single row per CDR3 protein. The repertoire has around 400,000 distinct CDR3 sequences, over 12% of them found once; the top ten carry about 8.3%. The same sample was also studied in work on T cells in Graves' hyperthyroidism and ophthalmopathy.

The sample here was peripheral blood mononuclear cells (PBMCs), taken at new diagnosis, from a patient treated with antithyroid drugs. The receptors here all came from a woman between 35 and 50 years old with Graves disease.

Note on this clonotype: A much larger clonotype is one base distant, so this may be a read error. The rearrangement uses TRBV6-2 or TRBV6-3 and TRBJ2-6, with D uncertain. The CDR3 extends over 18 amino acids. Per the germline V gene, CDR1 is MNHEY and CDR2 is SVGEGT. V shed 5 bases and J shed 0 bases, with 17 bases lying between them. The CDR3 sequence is CASSPIRAHYSGANVLTF. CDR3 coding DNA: TGTGCCAGCAGTCCCATTAGGGCCCACTACTCTGGGGCCAACGTCCTGACTTTC.

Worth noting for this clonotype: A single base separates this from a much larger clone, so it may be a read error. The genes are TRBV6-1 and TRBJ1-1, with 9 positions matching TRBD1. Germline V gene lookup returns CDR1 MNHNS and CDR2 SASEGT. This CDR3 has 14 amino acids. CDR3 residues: CASSAPGQGTGAFF. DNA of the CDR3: TGTGCCAGCAGTGCCCCGGGACAGGGCACTGGAGCTTTCTTT.

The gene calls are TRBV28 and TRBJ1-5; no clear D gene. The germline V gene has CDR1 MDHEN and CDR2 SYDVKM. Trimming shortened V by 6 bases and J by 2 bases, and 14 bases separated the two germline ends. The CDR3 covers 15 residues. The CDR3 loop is CASRTILGGNQPQHF. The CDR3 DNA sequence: TGTGCCAGCAGGACCATTCTCGGGGGCAATCAGCCCCAGCATTTT.

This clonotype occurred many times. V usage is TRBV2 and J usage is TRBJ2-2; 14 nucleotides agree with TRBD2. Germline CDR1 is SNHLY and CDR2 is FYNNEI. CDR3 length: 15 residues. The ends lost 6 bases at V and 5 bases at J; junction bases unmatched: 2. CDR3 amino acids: CASRRLAGGTGELFF. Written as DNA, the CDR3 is TGTGCCAGCAGGCGACTAGCGGGAGGGACCGGGGAGCTGTTTTTT.

CDR3 DNA: TGTGCCTGGACCGTTGGCGGGGGTAGCAATGAGCAGTTCTTC. As protein: CAWTVGGGSNEQFF. This chain connects TRBV30 to TRBJ2-1; TRBD2 matches 7 bases. The germline V gene has CDR1 GTSNPN and CDR2 SVGIG (reference sequence). The length of the CDR3 is 14 residues. J lost 6 bases, V lost 4 bases, and 9 bases had no gene match. Drawing the rest from reference TRBV30 and TRBJ2-1, the complete variable domain is SQTIHQWPATLVQPVGSPLSLECTVEGTSNPNLYWYRQAAGRGLQLLFYSVGIGQISSEVPQNLSASRPQDRQFILSSKKLLLSDSGFYLCAWTVGGGSNEQFFGPGTRLTVL.

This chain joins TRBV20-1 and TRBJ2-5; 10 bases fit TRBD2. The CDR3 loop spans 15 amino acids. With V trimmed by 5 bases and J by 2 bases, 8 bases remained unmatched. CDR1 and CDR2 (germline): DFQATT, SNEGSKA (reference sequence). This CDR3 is CSASKAGGEQETQYF. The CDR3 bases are TGCAGTGCTTCAAAAGCGGGAGGGGAACAAGAGACCCAGTACTTC.

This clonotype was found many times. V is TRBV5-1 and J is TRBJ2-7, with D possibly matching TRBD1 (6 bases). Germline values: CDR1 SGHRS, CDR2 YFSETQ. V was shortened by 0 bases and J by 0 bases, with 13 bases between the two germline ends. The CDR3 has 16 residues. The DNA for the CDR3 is TGCGCCAGCAGCTTGGCCTCTTTGGACAGCTCCTACGAGCAGTACTTC. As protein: CASSLASLDSSYEQYF. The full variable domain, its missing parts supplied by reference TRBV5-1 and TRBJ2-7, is KAGVTQTPRYLIKTRGQQVTLSCSPISGHRSVSWYQQTPGQGLQFLFEYFSETQRNKGNFPGRFSGRQFSNSRSEMNVSTLELGDSALYLCASSLASLDSSYEQYFGPGTRLTVT.

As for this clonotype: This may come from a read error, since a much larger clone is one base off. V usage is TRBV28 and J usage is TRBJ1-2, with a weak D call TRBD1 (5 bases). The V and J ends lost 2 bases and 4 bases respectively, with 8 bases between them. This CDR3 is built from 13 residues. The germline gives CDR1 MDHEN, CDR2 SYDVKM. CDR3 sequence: CASSLPTAYGYTF. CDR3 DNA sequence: TGTGCCAGCAGTTTACCGACAGCCTATGGCTACACCTTC.

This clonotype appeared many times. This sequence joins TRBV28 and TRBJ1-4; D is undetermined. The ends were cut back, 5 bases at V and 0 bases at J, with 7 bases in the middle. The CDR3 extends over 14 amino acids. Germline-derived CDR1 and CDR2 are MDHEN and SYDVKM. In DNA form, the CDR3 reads TGTGCCAGCAGTCGCGATGCAACTAATGAAAAACTGTTTTTT. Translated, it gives CASSRDATNEKLFF. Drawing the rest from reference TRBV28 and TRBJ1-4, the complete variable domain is DVKVTQSSRYLVKRTGEKVFLECVQDMDHENMFWYRQDPGLGLRLIYFSYDVKMKEKGDIPEGYSVSREKKERFSLILESASTNQTSMYLCASSRDATNEKLFFGSGTQLSVL.

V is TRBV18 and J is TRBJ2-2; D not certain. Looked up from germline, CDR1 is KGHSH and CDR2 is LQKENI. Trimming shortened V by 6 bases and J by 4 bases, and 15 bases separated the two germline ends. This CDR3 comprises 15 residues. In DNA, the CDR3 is TGTGCCAGCTCCTATCGACTGGAGACCACCGGGGAGCTGTTTTTT. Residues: CASSYRLETTGELFF.

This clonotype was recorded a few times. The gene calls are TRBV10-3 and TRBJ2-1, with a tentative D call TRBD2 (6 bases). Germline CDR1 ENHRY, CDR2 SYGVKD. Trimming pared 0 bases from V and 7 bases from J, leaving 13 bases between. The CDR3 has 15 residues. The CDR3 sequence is CAISESRGALNEQFF. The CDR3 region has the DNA TGTGCCATCAGTGAGTCCCGCGGGGCTTTAAATGAGCAGTTCTTC.

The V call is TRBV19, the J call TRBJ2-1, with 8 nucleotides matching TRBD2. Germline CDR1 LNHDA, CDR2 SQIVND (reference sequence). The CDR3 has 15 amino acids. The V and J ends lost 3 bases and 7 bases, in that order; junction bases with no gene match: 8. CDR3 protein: CASSISVAGWNEQFF. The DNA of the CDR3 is TGTGCCAGTAGTATCTCCGTAGCGGGATGGAATGAGCAGTTCTTC.

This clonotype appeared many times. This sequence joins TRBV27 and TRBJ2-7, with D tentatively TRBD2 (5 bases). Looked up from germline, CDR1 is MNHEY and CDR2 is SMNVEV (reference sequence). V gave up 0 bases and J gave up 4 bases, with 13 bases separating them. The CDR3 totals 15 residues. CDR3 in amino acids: CASSLSDGPGYEQYF. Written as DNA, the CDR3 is TGTGCCAGCAGTTTATCGGACGGTCCGGGGTACGAGCAGTACTTC.

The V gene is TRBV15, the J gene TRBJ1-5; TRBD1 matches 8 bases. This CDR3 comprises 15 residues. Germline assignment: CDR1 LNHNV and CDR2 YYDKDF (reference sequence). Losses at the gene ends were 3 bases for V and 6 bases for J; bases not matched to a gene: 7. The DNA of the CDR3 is TGTGCCACCAGCAGCGAGACAGGGGCAGGTCAGCCCCAGCATTTT. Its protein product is CATSSETGAGQPQHF.

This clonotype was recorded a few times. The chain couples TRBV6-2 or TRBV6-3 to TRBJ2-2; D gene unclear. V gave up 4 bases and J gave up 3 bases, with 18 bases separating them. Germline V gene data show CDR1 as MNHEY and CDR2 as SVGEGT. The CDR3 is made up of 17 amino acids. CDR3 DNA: TGTGCCAGCAGTTGGGCCGTTTGGAGAAGGGACACCGGGGAGCTGTTTTTT. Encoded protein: CASSWAVWRRDTGELFF.

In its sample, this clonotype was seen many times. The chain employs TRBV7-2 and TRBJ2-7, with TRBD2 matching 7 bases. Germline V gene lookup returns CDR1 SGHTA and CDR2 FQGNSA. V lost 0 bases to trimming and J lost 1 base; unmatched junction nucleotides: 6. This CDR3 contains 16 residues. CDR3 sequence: CASSLAVWEGSYEQYF. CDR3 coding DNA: TGTGCCAGCAGCTTAGCAGTGTGGGAGGGATCCTACGAGCAGTACTTC.

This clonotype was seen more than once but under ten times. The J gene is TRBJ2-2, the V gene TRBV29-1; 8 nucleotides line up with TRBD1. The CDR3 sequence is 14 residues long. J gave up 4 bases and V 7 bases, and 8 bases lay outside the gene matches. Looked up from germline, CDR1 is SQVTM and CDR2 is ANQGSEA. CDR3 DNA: TGCAGCGGTCGACAGGGACAGGCCACCGGGGAGCTGTTTTTT. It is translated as CSGRQGQATGELFF.

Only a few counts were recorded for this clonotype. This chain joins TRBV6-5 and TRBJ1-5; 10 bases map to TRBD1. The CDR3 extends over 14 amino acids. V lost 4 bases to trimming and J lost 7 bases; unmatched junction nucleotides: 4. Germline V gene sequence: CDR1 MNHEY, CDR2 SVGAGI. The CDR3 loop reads CASSSGTGEQPQHF. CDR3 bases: TGTGCCAGCAGTTCCGGGACAGGGGAGCAGCCCCAGCATTTT.

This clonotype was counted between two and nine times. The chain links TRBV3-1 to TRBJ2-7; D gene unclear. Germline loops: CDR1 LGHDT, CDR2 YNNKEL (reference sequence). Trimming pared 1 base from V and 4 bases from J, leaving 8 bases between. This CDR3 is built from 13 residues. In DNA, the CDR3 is TGTGCCAGCAGCCAAGGTGGTTTATACGAGCAGTACTTC. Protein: CASSQGGLYEQYF.

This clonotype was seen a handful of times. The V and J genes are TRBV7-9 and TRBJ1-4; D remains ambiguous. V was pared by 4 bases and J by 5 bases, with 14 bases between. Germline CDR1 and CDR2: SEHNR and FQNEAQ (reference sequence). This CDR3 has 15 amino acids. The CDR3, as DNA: TGTGCCAGCAGCTCCCGATCAGCACGAAATGAAAAACTGTTTTTT. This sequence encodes CASSSRSARNEKLFF.

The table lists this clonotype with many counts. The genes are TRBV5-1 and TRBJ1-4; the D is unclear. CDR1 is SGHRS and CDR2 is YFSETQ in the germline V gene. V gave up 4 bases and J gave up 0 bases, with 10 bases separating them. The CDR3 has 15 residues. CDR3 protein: CASSLSPTTNEKLFF. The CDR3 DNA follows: TGCGCCAGCAGCCTGTCTCCAACAACTAATGAAAAACTGTTTTTT.